What follows is one TCR beta chain and its context. It has no known antigen specificity. No base quality values were provided; no much bigger clone lies one nucleotide off. Participants in the prospective study were aged roughly 18 to 90 years, lived in 24 United States geographic areas, and enrolled through a virtual design. In the prospective study, cohorts were assigned on the basis of participant-reported clinical history obtained from a screening survey and a study questionnaire. In the prospective study, whole blood, serum and a nasopharyngeal or oropharyngeal swab were collected from each participant by mobile phlebotomists. Prospective study participants could optionally give additional blood draws and questionnaires over an approximately 2-month period. Before DNA extraction, blood samples from the prospective study were shipped at room temperature or frozen. TCRbeta CDR3 regions were amplified from genomic DNA by means of the immunoSEQ Assay, a bias-controlled multiplex PCR. For the original study's pipeline: Nucleated cell counts per sample were estimated from amplification of reference gene primers within the assay. To quantify the absolute abundance of each unique TCRbeta CDR3 rearrangement, sequence reads were collapsed and filtered. For each sample, productive Simpson clonality was calculated as the square root of Simpson's diversity index across productive rearrangements. TCRdb took over this immuneACCESS table, retaining in-frame rearrangements with V and J assigned. Such tables are incomplete; in checked studies, under half of the missing clones stem from an unresolved V gene, and the remainder is unexplained. Clonal size and the V and J genes are those of that table, whereas D and trimming came from the DNA. In all, the sample holds approximately 250,000 clones, and around 89% of those were seen once. Roughly 1.2% of the sample goes to the ten largest clones.

This record comes from a study of blood T cell repertoires in COVID-19 (dated by TCRdb to 2018 to 2021). Context from the whole study: Samples covering the acute and convalescent phases of COVID-19 were provided by collaborators in the United States, Italy and Spain. Subjects who had been exposed to COVID-19, were actively infected with it, or had recovered from it provided the deeply sampled blood TCRbeta repertoires that made up the dataset. A freely available public database, intended as a resource for researchers studying the immune response to SARS-CoV-2, is where the repertoires were released. Nearly every sample came with metadata listing a de-identified subject ID, COVID-19 status, age in years and sex. Samples came from the ongoing ImmuneRACE study (first 160 participants) plus 1,254 subjects from 6 global collaborators. Where available, HLA class I and class II types were obtained from metadata supplied by the sample provider rather than from assay-based typing. The prospective study material was composed of cDNA or gDNA derived from T cells, B-cell-depleted T cells, or PBMCs.

Based on the germline V gene, the CDR1 and CDR2 sequences are SGHTA and FQGTGA. Relative to germline, V is 1 base shorter and J is 2 bases shorter, with 11 bases between their ends. There are 15 amino acids in the CDR3, from cysteine to phenylalanine inclusive. The entry retains the CDR3 DNA only, 45 bases that are in frame from base 1. What the study reported, not specific to this receptor: The quantity of clinical and demographic metadata differed by source and by participant and was supplied without curation.

Rearrangement joined TRBV7-3 to TRBJ1-1, with a tentative D gene TRBD1 over 5 matching bases. This receptor was identified in a woman in her 40s with acute COVID-19. Sequenced material: PBMCs or T cells enriched from blood (not recorded which). The CDR3 in this case is CASSLMGPANTEAFF. The DNA sequence is given as TGTGCCAGCAGCTTAATGGGGCCAGCCAACACTGAAGCTTTCTTT.